This T cell receptor (beta chain) came from a study of blood T cell repertoires in COVID-19. V dropped 8 bases and J dropped 0 bases, with 7 bases sitting between them. The CDR3 has 12 amino acids. Germline CDR1 is MNHEY and CDR2 is SVGAGI. Donors in Cohort 3 who had recovered were those with two negative PCRs, healthcare professional clearance, or resolution of their symptoms. Per the authors' pipeline: Amplification with reference gene primers provided the estimates of nucleated cell counts. The assay was immunoSEQ multiplex PCR, and TCRdb's table has in-frame clones only and misses some. V and J calls and clone size are those listed in that table; D and trimming were worked out from the DNA. The sample yields some 400,000 clones, around 92% seen once.

Sequenced material: PBMCs or T cells enriched from blood (not recorded which). This chain joins TRBV6-5 and TRBJ1-2; TRBD1 is a possible D gene (5 bases). The sequence derives from a woman aged 30 to 39 who had recovered from COVID-19. This CDR3 reads CASGRANYGYTF. Here the CDR3 DNA reads TGTGCCAGCGGCAGGGCTAACTATGGCTACACCTTC.